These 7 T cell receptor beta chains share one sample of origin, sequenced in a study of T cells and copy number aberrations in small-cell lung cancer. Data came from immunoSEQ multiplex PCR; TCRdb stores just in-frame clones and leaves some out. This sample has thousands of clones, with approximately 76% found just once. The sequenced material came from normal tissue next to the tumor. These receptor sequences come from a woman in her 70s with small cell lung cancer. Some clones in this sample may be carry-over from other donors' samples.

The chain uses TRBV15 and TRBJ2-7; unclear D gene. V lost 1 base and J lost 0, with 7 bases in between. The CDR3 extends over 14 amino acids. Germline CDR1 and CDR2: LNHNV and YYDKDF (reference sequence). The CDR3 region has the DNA TGTGCCACCAGCAGAGTAACCGGCTCCTACGAGCAGTACTTC. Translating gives CATSRVTGSYEQYF.

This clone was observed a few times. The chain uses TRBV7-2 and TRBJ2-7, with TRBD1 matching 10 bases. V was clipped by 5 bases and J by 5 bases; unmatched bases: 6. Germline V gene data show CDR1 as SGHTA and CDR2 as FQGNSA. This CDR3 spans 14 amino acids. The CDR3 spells CASSRDRGEHEQYF. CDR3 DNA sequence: TGTGCCAGCAGCAGGGACAGGGGCGAACACGAGCAGTACTTC.

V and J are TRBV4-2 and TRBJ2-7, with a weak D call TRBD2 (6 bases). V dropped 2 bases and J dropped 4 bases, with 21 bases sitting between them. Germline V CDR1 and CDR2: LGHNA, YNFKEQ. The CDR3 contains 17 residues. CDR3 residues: CASSQQSSGYDHYEQYF. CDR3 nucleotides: TGTGCCAGCAGCCAACAAAGTAGCGGATACGACCATTACGAGCAGTACTTC.

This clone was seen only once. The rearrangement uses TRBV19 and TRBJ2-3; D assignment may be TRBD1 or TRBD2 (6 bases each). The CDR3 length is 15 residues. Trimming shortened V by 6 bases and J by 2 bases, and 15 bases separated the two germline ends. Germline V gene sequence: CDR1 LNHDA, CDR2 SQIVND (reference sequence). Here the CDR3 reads CASSVGGGSTDTQYF. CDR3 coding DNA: TGTGCCAGTAGCGTCGGAGGGGGTTCCACAGATACGCAGTATTTT.

The CDR3 sequence: CASTVDRGHYGYTF. CDR3 sequence (DNA): TGTGCCAGCACTGTGGACAGGGGGCATTATGGCTACACCTTC. V is TRBV2 and J is TRBJ1-2; 11 bases agree with TRBD1. CDR1 is SNHLY and CDR2 is FYNNEI in the germline V gene. This CDR3 has 14 residues. With V trimmed by 7 bases and J by 5 bases, 6 bases remained unmatched.

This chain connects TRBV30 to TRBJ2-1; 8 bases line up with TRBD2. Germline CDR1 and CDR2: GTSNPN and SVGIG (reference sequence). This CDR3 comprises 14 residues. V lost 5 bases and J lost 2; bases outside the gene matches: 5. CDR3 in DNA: TGTGCCTGGGGAATAGCGGGAACCTACAATGAGCAGTTCTTC. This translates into CAWGIAGTYNEQFF.

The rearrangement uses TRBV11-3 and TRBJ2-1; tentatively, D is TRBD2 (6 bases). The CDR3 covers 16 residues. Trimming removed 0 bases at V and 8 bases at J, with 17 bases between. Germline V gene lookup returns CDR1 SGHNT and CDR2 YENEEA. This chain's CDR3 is CASSLDSGVGSHEQFF. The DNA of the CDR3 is TGTGCCAGCAGCTTAGATTCGGGAGTAGGCTCTCATGAGCAGTTCTTC.